Following are 30 T cell receptor beta chains from one sample sequenced in a study of post-analysis software for immune sequencing data. Study-wide results and limits: Patients showed TRBV5-6, TRBV5-1 and TRBV20-1 among a few TRBV segments more frequent than in controls.

Built from TCR beta cDNA, the libraries had unique molecular identifiers in them. From the PCR reads, TCRdb called clonotypes with MiXCR, one entry per CDR3 protein. The table shows about 430,000 distinct CDR3 sequences, with less than 40% occurring only once. The antigens these receptors bind are not known. The sample taken for sequencing was blood. The origin of the receptors is a girl aged 2 to 9 with multiple sclerosis.

This chain links TRBV7-8 with TRBJ2-7; possibly TRBD1 for D (6 bases). V lost 6 bases to trimming and J lost 6 bases, with 9 bases between them. The CDR3 sequence is 11 residues long. From germline, CDR1 is SGHVS and CDR2 FQNEAQ. The CDR3, as DNA: TGTGCCAGCAGGATAGGGGGCGAGCAGTACTTC. Protein sequence: CASRIGGEQYF.

V gene TRBV20-1 combines with J gene TRBJ2-1; 7 nucleotides line up with TRBD2. TRBJ2-7 explains the end of the DNA better; the J call may be wrong. This CDR3 contains 14 residues. Germline CDR1 reads DFQATT; CDR2 reads SNEGSKA (reference sequence). The CDR3 DNA reads TGCAGTGCTAGAGAGGGCGGGGACTACAATGAGCAGTACTTC. This translates into CSAREGGDYNEQYF.

The CDR3 loop is CASSPTGTGGGEQYF. CDR3 sequence (DNA): TGTGCCAGCAGCCCAACCGGGACAGGGGGTGGCGAGCAGTACTTC. This chain connects TRBV27 to TRBJ2-7; 11 nucleotides match TRBD1. CDR3 length: 15 amino acids. CDR1 and CDR2 from the germline V gene are MNHEY and SMNVEV (reference sequence). Trimming at V came to 6 bases and at J to 6 bases, leaving 10 bases not matched to a gene.

The gene calls are TRBV7-9 and TRBJ2-3; possible D gene TRBD1, 6 bases. The CDR3 is 16 amino acids. The germline CDR1 and CDR2 sequences are SEHNR and FQNEAQ (reference sequence). V was pared by 4 bases and J by 0 bases, with 14 bases between. In DNA, the CDR3 is TGTGCCAGCAGCTCCCGGGCAACAGGGAGCACAGATACGCAGTATTTT. This sequence encodes CASSSRATGSTDTQYF. The whole variable domain, remainder taken from reference TRBV7-9 and TRBJ2-3, is DTGVSQNPRHKITKRGQNVTFRCDPISEHNRLYWYRQTLGQGPEFLTYFQNEAQLEKSRLLSDRFSAERPKGSFSTLEIQRTEQGDSAMYLCASSSRATGSTDTQYFGPGTRLTVL.

This clonotype was detected only a few times. The chain uses TRBV5-1 and TRBJ2-1; D gene uncertain. V was cut by 3 bases and J by 5 bases, with 9 bases left in between. Per germline, CDR1 SGHRS and CDR2 YFSETQ. The CDR3 covers 13 residues. CDR3 DNA: TGCGCCAGCAGCTCCCTTCATCACAATGAGCAGTTCTTC. Translated, it gives CASSSLHHNEQFF.

The chain is built from TRBV5-6 and TRBJ2-7; D is unclear. The CDR3 is 13 residues long. Germline CDR1 SGHDT, CDR2 YYEEEE. The V gene lost 1 base and the J gene lost 3 bases, with 8 bases spanning the gap. The CDR3 sequence: CASSLSPYYEQYF. CDR3 nucleotide sequence: TGTGCCAGCAGCTTGAGTCCCTACTACGAGCAGTACTTC. The full variable domain, completed using reference TRBV5-6 and TRBJ2-7, is DAGVTQSPTHLIKTRGQQVTLRCSPKSGHDTVSWYQQALGQGPQFIFQYYEEEERQRGNFPDRFSGHQFPNYSSELNVNALLLGDSALYLCASSLSPYYEQYFGPGTRLTVT.

A single count supports this clonotype. One junction end does not reproduce the germline sequence, and a read error may be involved. V and J are TRBV4-1 and TRBJ2-3, with 10 bases aligning to TRBD1. From germline, CDR1 is MGHRA and CDR2 YSYEKL. This CDR3 is 18 amino acids long. CDR3 nucleotide sequence: TGCGCCAGCGGCCAGCCCGGCCCCGGGACAGGGGTCACAGATACGCAGTATTTT. Amino acid sequence: CASGQPGPGTGVTDTQYF.

The rearrangement joins TRBV12-5 to TRBJ2-3, with D uncertain. CDR3 size: 14 residues. Per germline, CDR1 LGHNT and CDR2 FRNRAP. Trimming removed 1 base at V and 6 bases at J, with 11 bases between. CDR3 DNA: TGTGCTAGTGGTTTGGCAGGCCTCTTCGATACGCAGTATTTT. The encoded protein is CASGLAGLFDTQYF.

This clonotype was picked up a small number of times. J is TRBJ1-2 and V is TRBV7-2; tentatively, D is TRBD1 (5 bases). Germline CDR1 and CDR2: SGHTA and FQGNSA. This CDR3 has 14 amino acids. V was pared by 3 bases and J by 8 bases, with 16 bases between. The CDR3, as DNA: TGTGCCAGCAGCTTCGCCGGGACTCAAGCCGGCTACACCTTC. Translating it yields CASSFAGTQAGYTF.

Only one count was recorded for this clonotype. DNA for the CDR3: TGTGCCAGCAGCCTCTATGCTAGCGGCTTCTACGAGCAGTACTTC. It yields the protein CASSLYASGFYEQYF. This chain links TRBV11-2 with TRBJ2-7, with TRBD2 matching over 7 bases. Germline trimming cut 5 bases from V and 3 bases from J; bases unmatched to any gene: 10. The CDR3 length is 15 residues. Germline V gene sequence: CDR1 SGHAT, CDR2 FQNNGV.

This clonotype was seen a handful of times. The chain combines TRBV10-3 with TRBJ2-7, with a weak D call TRBD1 (6 bases). Trimming took 7 bases from V and 0 from J, leaving 10 bases between them. The CDR3 is 13 residues long. From germline, CDR1 is ENHRY and CDR2 SYGVKD. CDR3 in DNA: TGTGCCATCACCGGACAGCTCTCCTACGAGCAGTACTTC. This codes for CAITGQLSYEQYF.

This clonotype turned up a few times. The V call is TRBV5-5, the J call TRBJ2-1; D is undetermined. V shed 0 bases and J shed 5 bases, with 15 bases lying between them. There are 16 residues in the CDR3. Germline V gene sequence: CDR1 SGHKS, CDR2 YYEKEE (reference sequence). CDR3 nucleotides: TGTGCCAGCAGCTTGGGATCAGTACGGGTTAACAATGAGCAGTTCTTC. This sequence encodes CASSLGSVRVNNEQFF.

The chain couples TRBV29-1 to TRBJ2-1; 14 bases fit TRBD2. The CDR3 runs to 14 residues. V was clipped by 8 bases and J by 7 bases; unmatched bases: 7. Per germline, CDR1 SQVTM and CDR2 ANQGSEA. DNA for the CDR3: TGCAGCATTACCGGGACTAGCGGGAGTAATGAGCAGTTCTTC. Translation: CSITGTSGSNEQFF.

Concerning this clonotype: One junction end disagrees with the germline gene, perhaps due to a read error. This chain connects TRBV9 to TRBJ1-5, with D perhaps matching TRBD1 (5 bases). In germline, CDR1 is SGDLS, CDR2 YYNGEE. CDR3 length: 13 amino acids. CDR3 in amino acids: CASSAGGNQSQHF. The CDR3 DNA follows: TGTGCCAGCAGCGCCGGGGGGAATCAGTCCCAGCATTTT.

The V call is TRBV20-1, the J call TRBJ2-7; either TRBD1 or TRBD2 may supply D (6 bases each). The germline V gene encodes CDR1 DFQATT and CDR2 SNEGSKA (reference sequence). Trimming stripped 3 bases from V and 2 bases from J, with 20 bases between. The length of the CDR3 is 16 residues. This CDR3 reads CSARGAGTGGPYEQYF. The CDR3 region has the DNA TGCAGTGCTAGGGGGGCGGGGACTGGAGGGCCCTACGAGCAGTACTTC.

This clonotype appeared a few times. The chain recombines TRBV4-3 with TRBJ2-1, with 13 bases that match TRBD2. This CDR3 spans 16 amino acids. Germline CDR1 and CDR2: LGHNA and YSLEER. V gave up 4 bases and J gave up 9 bases; unmatched junction bases: 9. The CDR3 coding sequence is TGCGCCAGCAGCCGACTAGCGGGAGGAATTGGGCCTGAGCAGTTCTTC. It translates to CASSRLAGGIGPEQFF.

This clonotype occurred a few times. This chain links TRBV4-1 with TRBJ1-2, with a weak D call TRBD1 (5 bases). V was shortened by 4 bases and J by 1 base, with 10 bases between the two germline ends. CDR3 size: 14 residues. Germline V gene sequence: CDR1 MGHRA, CDR2 YSYEKL. The CDR3, as DNA: TGCGCCAGCAGCCGGGACGGCTATAACTATGGCTACACCTTC. This codes for CASSRDGYNYGYTF.

This chain uses TRBV20-1 with TRBJ2-3; D remains ambiguous. CDR1 is DFQATT and CDR2 is SNEGSKA in the germline V gene (reference sequence). The CDR3 is made up of 12 amino acids. V lost 5 bases and J lost 2, with 8 bases in between. The CDR3 here is CSAPVSTDTQYF. As DNA, the CDR3 is TGCAGTGCTCCCGTGTCCACAGATACGCAGTATTTT.

This clonotype occurred a few times. This rearrangement joins TRBV7-3 to TRBJ2-1, with a possible D match to TRBD1 (6 bases). The CDR3 sequence is 16 residues long. Trimming removed 1 base from V and 3 bases from J, with 13 bases in between. Germline V gene data show CDR1 as SGHTA and CDR2 as FQGTGA. CDR3 sequence reads: CASSLNAGAFYNEQFF. CDR3 DNA: TGTGCCAGCAGCTTAAATGCAGGGGCCTTCTACAATGAGCAGTTCTTC.

The chain combines TRBV2 with TRBJ1-1, with TRBD1 as a possible D gene (6 bases). The CDR3 totals 12 residues. Trimming shortened V by 1 base and J by 8 bases, and 8 bases separated the two germline ends. CDR1 SNHLY and CDR2 FYNNEI come from the germline V gene. The CDR3: CASSEEGVEAFF. DNA for the CDR3: TGTGCCAGCAGTGAAGAGGGGGTGGAAGCTTTCTTT.

This clonotype was found many times. This CDR3 is CASRPSGANVLTF. The DNA of the CDR3 is TGTGCCAGCAGGCCTTCTGGGGCCAACGTCCTGACTTTC. V is TRBV6-4 and J is TRBJ2-6; no reliable D call. This CDR3 is built from 13 residues. Germline lookup yields CDR1 MRHNA and CDR2 SNTAGT. The V end was cut by 6 bases, the J end by 1 base, with 4 bases between.

This chain links TRBV2 with TRBJ1-1; 8 nucleotides match TRBD1. Trimming cost V 3 bases and J 2 bases; bases outside gene matches: 5. Germline V gene sequence: CDR1 SNHLY, CDR2 FYNNEI. The CDR3 has 15 residues. The CDR3 nucleotides are TGTGCCAGCAGTGATTTGGGACAGGTAAACACTGAAGCTTTCTTT. Translated: CASSDLGQVNTEAFF.

The chain is built from TRBV15 and TRBJ1-2; 10 nucleotides agree with TRBD1. Unmatched junction bases numbered 9, after V lost 3 bases and J lost 8 bases. Germline lookup yields CDR1 LNHNV and CDR2 YYDKDF (reference sequence). The CDR3 runs to 15 residues. This chain's CDR3 is CATSSAAGTGEGYTF. The CDR3 DNA reads as TGTGCCACCAGCAGTGCCGCCGGGACAGGGGAAGGCTACACCTTC.

The chain combines TRBV10-3 with TRBJ2-1; no reliable D call. Trimming pared 0 bases from V and 12 bases from J, leaving 12 bases between. Germline lookup yields CDR1 ENHRY and CDR2 SYGVKD. The CDR3 spans 13 residues. DNA for the CDR3: TGTGCCATCAGTGAGTCGGGGTTAGTAGGGCAGTTCTTC. This codes for CAISESGLVGQFF.

This clonotype was counted many times. The rearrangement joins TRBV4-1 to TRBJ2-1; D unresolved. The CDR3 is made up of 15 amino acids. V gave up 5 bases and J gave up 6 bases, with 17 bases separating them. Per germline, CDR1 MGHRA and CDR2 YSYEKL. CDR3 sequence: CASSFRERGFNEQFF. CDR3 bases: TGCGCCAGCAGCTTCCGAGAGAGAGGCTTCAATGAGCAGTTCTTC.

The J gene is TRBJ1-1, the V gene TRBV28; D call uncertain. V lost 2 bases and J lost 6, with 13 bases in between. Per the germline V gene, CDR1 is MDHEN and CDR2 is SYDVKM. The CDR3 contains 14 residues. CDR3 sequence (DNA): TGTGCCAGCAGTTTAAAGGTGTTATCGCCTGAAGCTTTCTTT. Translated: CASSLKVLSPEAFF.

Only a few counts were recorded for this clonotype. The chain has TRBV28 and TRBJ2-7; D possibly matches TRBD1 or TRBD2 (5 bases each). Trimming took off 5 bases at V and 7 bases at J, with 24 bases between the two ends. This CDR3 contains 16 residues. From germline, CDR1 is MDHEN and CDR2 SYDVKM. The CDR3 sequence: CASSAPRGNPYNEQYF. CDR3 coding DNA: TGTGCCAGCAGTGCGCCGAGGGGAAACCCCTACAATGAGCAGTACTTC.

This rearrangement joins TRBV24-1 to TRBJ2-3, with D perhaps matching TRBD1 (5 bases). V was pared by 7 bases and J by 2 bases, with 12 bases between. The germline V gene has CDR1 KGHDR and CDR2 SFDVKD. The CDR3 runs to 14 residues. CDR3 loop: CATRKTGYTDTQYF. Here the CDR3 DNA reads TGTGCCACCAGGAAAACAGGATACACAGATACGCAGTATTTT.

The sample holds a few counts of this clonotype. The rearrangement uses TRBV11-2 and TRBJ1-2; 7 nucleotides agree with TRBD1. The germline V gene encodes CDR1 SGHAT and CDR2 FQNNGV. This CDR3 spans 16 amino acids. Trimming cost V 1 base and J 5 bases; bases outside gene matches: 10. In nucleotides, the CDR3 is TGTGCCAGCAGCTTAGTACGCACGACAGGGTCATATGGCTACACCTTC. Its protein is CASSLVRTTGSYGYTF. The full variable domain, completed using reference TRBV11-2 and TRBJ1-2, is EAGVAQSPRYKIIEKRQSVAFWCNPISGHATLYWYQQILGQGPKLLIQFQNNGVVDDSQLPKDRFSAERLKGVDSTLKIQPAKLEDSAVYLCASSLVRTTGSYGYTFGSGTRLTVV.

This clonotype has more than one count but fewer than ten. DNA for the CDR3: TGCAGTGCTAGGAGTTCAGGGAGGATCAATTCACCCCTCCACTTT. Protein product: CSARSSGRINSPLHF. This chain connects TRBV20-1 to TRBJ1-6; D might be TRBD1 (5 bases). Trimming shortened V by 3 bases and J by 7 bases, and 16 bases separated the two germline ends. Germline-derived CDR1 and CDR2 are DFQATT and SNEGSKA (reference sequence). The CDR3 covers 15 residues.